This T cell receptor (beta chain) derives from a study of T-cell reconstitution after alpha-beta-depleted transplantation in children. General observations from the study: It was reported that alpha-beta T cells came from several hundred expanded graft clones (about two months after transplant).

This CDR3 has 15 amino acids. Looked up from germline, CDR1 is SGHTA and CDR2 is FQGTGA. J lost 3 bases, V lost 2 bases, and 2 bases had no gene match. Using unique molecular identifiers, the investigators prepared the TCRbeta library. Via MiXCR, TCRdb re-called the PCR reads, giving one row per CDR3 protein. The table shows about 470,000 distinct CDR3 sequences, with 43% occurring only once. This clonotype has at least ten counts. What it binds is unknown. The genes are TRBV7-3 and TRBJ2-3; 10 positions match TRBD2. The source material was PBMCs, sampled before TCRalphabeta/CD19-depleted stem cell transplant. This TCR came from a girl aged 2-15 years with aplastic anemia, due to receive a stem cell transplant. The DNA of the CDR3 is TGTGCCAGCAGCTTAGGACTAGCGGATACAGATACGCAGTATTTT. Translated, it gives CASSLGLADTDTQYF. The full variable domain, rest sourced from reference TRBV7-3 and TRBJ2-3, is GAGVSQTPSNKVTEKGKYVELRCDPISGHTALYWYRQSLGQGPEFLIYFQGTGAADDSGLPNDRFFAVRPEGSVSTLKIQRTERGDSAVYLCASSLGLADTDTQYFGPGTRLTVL.